This T cell receptor beta chain emerged from a study of blood T cell repertoires in COVID-19. Looking at the study overall: There were acute and convalescent COVID-19 samples, and they came from the United States, Italy and Spain.

Patients from Seattle were sampled longitudinally, starting during active infection. In the source study's methods: Using reference gene primer amplification, nucleated cell counts were estimated. Assay used: immunoSEQ multiplex PCR; TCRdb lists only in-frame clones, some missing. That table supplies the V and J calls and clone size; D and trimming were determined from the DNA. This sample yields fewer than 700,000 clones, of which around 90% are seen a single time; about 8.2% belongs to the top ten. V shed 1 base and J shed 6 bases, with 13 bases lying between them. Germline CDR1 SGHTA, CDR2 FQGNSA. The CDR3 is 15 amino acids.

This TCR was sampled from a woman aged 50 to 65 with COVID-19, enrolled during active disease. Source material: peripheral blood. The chain couples TRBV7-2 to TRBJ1-5; possibly TRBD1 for D (6 bases). CDR3 residues: CASSLDRLRGQPQHF. The CDR3 region has the DNA TGTGCCAGCAGCTTAGACAGGCTCAGGGGTCAGCCCCAGCATTTT.